A selection of T cell receptor beta chains follows, all from one sample in a study of blood T cells in healthy people across ages. In TCRdb, the 5' RACE reads were re-called with MiXCR into one record per CDR3 protein. The table has fewer than 1.5 million distinct CDR3 sequences, about 43% seen once; the top ten hold roughly 7.7%. Specimen: blood. These receptors all come from a woman under 30 in good health. CDR3s include the opening cysteine and the closing phenylalanine or tryptophan. Each record gives: V gene, D gene, CDR3 protein. D genes are given only for firm matches.

TRBV28	NA	CASSLGTRYGCTF
TRBV18	NA	CASSPALDNEQYF
TRBV20-1	TRBD1	CSAAQGDDEQFF
TRBV29-1	TRBD2	CSVELVAGNIQYF
TRBV2	TRBD2	CASSGGTSGASSTDTQYF
TRBV7-3	NA	CASRRTRGSYGYTF
TRBV6-1	NA	CASSEVQHYNEQFF
TRBV28	NA	CASRYDYGYTF
TRBV4-1	NA	CASSRAGDTEAFF
TRBV12-3/TRBV12-4	NA	CASSLADPNQPQHF
TRBV9	NA	CASSVAGAPGTGELFF
TRBV9	NA	CASSGWGRTEAFF
TRBV7-3	NA	CASGLGGDEPFF
TRBV9	NA	CASSVDRAQDGELFF
TRBV6-1	NA	CASRDRGNTEAFF
TRBV4-2	NA	CASSQDGPGQGEAFF
TRBV28	NA	CASSFRVVPYEQYF
TRBV9	TRBD1	CASSAPGTGTGEQYF
TRBV20-1	NA	CSAGRSSTDTQYF
TRBV28	NA	CASSPPGRFTEAFF
TRBV18	TRBD2	CASSPRTSDPSTDTQYF
TRBV7-2	NA	CASSLAQQGGHEQYF
TRBV10-3	NA	CAIPRVGTGPSDGYTF
TRBV14	NA	CASSQERQVAENEQFF
TRBV11-1	NA	CASSSYYNSYEQYF
TRBV20-1	NA	CSASLTVEQYF
TRBV11-2	TRBD2	CASSLAGLAGATFAYEQYF
TRBV29-1	TRBD1	CSVRDRGSQETQYF
TRBV10-3	NA	CAISDSARNTDTQYF
TRBV25-1	NA	CASSGEGIANTGELFF
TRBV12-3/TRBV12-4	TRBD2	CASSLGGGAKNIQYF
TRBV18	NA	CASSNLGPISNQPQHF
TRBV7-9	NA	CASSLWVSLNEKLFF
TRBV3-1	TRBD2	CASSQGTSPPQNIQYF
TRBV29-1	NA	CSVGGSGELFF
TRBV3-1	NA	CASSQDLASYGYTF
TRBV7-2	NA	CASSVMNWGDGYTF
TRBV30	NA	CAWSADRTGRQFF
TRBV4-1	NA	CASSQSGAGFSTDTQYF
TRBV4-1	NA	CASSGTGLKLISGANVLTF
TRBV7-6	NA	CASSLGPAQVANYGYTF
TRBV28	TRBD1	CASSVGDRRVGTDTQYF
TRBV4-1	TRBD2	CASSQRGTSGSPGELFF
TRBV2	NA	CASTGDRNSNQPQHF
TRBV28	TRBD1	CASSPLPRDRRANEQYF